This TCR beta chain is from a study of blood T cell repertoires in COVID-19. Generated by immunoSEQ multiplex PCR, the TCRdb table keeps only in-frame clones and is missing some. The data hold 200,000 to 250,000 clones, with 92% observed a single time. This clone was detected once. The sample taken for sequencing was peripheral blood. The source is a man aged 60 to 75 with COVID-19, enrolled during active disease.

CDR3 bases: TGTGCCAGCAGCCAATTTTCCCAGGGGCGCTCTGGAAACACCATATATTTT. It codes for CASSQFSQGRSGNTIYF. The V call is TRBV3-1 (or the pseudogene TRBV3-2), the J call TRBJ1-3, with D tentatively TRBD1 (6 bases). CDR1 is LGHDT and CDR2 is YNNKEL in the germline V gene (reference sequence). The CDR3 spans 17 residues. Trimming left V 2 bases short and J 0 bases short, with 14 bases between.